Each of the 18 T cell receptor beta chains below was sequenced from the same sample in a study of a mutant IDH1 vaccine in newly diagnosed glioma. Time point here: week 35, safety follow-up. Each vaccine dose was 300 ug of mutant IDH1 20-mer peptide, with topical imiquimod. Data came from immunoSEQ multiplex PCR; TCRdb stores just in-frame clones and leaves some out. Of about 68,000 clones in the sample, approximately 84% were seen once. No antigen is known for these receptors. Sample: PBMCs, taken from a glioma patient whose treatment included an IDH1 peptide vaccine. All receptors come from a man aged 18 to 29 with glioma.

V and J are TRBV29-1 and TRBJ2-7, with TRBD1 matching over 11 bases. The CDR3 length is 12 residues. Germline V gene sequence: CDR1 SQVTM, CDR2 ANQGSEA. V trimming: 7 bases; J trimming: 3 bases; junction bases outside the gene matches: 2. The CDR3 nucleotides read TGCAGCGCCGGGACAGGGGGCTACGAGCAGTACTTC. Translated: CSAGTGGYEQYF.

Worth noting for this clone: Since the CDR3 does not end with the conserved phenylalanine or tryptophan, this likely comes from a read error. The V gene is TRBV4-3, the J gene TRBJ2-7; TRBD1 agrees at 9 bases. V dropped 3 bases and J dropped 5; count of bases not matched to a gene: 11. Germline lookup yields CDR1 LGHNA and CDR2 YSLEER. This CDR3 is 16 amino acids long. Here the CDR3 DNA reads TGCGCCAGCAGCCAGTGGCGGGACAGGGCAACGGACGAGCAGTACCTC. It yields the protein CASSQWRDRATDEQYL.

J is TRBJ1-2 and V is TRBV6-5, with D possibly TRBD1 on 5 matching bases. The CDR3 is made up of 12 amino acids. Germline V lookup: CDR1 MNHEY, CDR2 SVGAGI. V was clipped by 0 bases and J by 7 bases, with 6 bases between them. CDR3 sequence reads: CASSYSGVGYTF. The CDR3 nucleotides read TGTGCCAGCAGTTACTCAGGGGTTGGCTACACCTTC.

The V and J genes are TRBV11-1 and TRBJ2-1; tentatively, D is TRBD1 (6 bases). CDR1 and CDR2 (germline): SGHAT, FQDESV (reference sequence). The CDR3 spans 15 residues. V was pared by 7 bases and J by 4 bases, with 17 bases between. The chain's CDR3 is CASTQKQGRYNEQFF. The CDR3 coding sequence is TGTGCCAGCACCCAAAAACAGGGTCGGTACAATGAGCAGTTCTTC.

Here the CDR3 reads CATRTAQETQYF. The CDR3 DNA is TGTGCCACTAGGACGGCCCAAGAGACCCAGTACTTC. The V and J genes are TRBV28 and TRBJ2-5; D call uncertain. Germline CDR1 MDHEN, CDR2 SYDVKM. CDR3 length: 12 residues. The V end lost 10 bases, the J end lost 1 base, and 10 bases lay between the germline ends. Drawing the rest from reference TRBV28 and TRBJ2-5, the complete variable domain is DVKVTQSSRYLVKRTGEKVFLECVQDMDHENMFWYRQDPGLGLRLIYFSYDVKMKEKGDIPEGYSVSREKKERFSLILESASTNQTSMYLCATRTAQETQYFGPGTRLLVL.

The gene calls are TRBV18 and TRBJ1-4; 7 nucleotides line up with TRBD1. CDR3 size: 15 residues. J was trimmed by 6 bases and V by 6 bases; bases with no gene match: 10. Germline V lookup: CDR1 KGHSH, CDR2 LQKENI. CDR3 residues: CASSRQTGSYEKLFF. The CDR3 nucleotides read TGTGCCAGCTCTCGACAGACAGGGTCTTATGAAAAACTGTTTTTT.

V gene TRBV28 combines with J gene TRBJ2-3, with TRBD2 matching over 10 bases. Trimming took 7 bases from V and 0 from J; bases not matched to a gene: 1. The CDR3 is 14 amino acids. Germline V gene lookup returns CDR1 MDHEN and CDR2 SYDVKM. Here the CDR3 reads CASMTSGSTDTQYF. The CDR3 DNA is TGTGCCAGCATGACTAGCGGGAGCACAGATACGCAGTATTTT.

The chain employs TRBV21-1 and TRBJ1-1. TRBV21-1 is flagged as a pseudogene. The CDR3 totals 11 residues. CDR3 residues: CASLKLAEAFF. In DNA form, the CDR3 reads TGTGCCAGCCTCAAGCTGGCTGAAGCTTTCTTT.

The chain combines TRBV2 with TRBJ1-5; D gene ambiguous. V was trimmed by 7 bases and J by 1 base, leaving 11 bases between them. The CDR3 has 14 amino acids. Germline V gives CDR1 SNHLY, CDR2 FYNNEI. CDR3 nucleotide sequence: TGTGCCAGCAATTTTGCAGCGAGCAATCAGCCCCAGCATTTT. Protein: CASNFAASNQPQHF.

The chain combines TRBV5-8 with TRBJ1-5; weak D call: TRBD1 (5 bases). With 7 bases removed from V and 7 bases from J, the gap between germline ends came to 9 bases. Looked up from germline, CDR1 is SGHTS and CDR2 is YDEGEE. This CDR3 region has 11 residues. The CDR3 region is CASGGEQPQHF. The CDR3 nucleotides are TGTGCCAGCGGGGGGGAACAGCCCCAGCATTTT.

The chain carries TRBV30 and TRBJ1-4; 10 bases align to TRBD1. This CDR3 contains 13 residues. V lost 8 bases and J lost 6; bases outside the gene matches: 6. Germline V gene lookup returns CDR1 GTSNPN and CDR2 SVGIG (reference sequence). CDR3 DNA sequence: TGTGCCGTGACAGGGGGCATGGATGAAAAACTGTTTTTT. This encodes CAVTGGMDEKLFF.

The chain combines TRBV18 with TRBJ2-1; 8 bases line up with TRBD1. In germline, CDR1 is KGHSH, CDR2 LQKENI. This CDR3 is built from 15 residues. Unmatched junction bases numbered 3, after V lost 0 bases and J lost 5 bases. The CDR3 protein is CASSPPSRGHNEQFF. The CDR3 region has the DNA TGTGCCAGCTCACCACCGAGCAGGGGGCACAATGAGCAGTTCTTC.

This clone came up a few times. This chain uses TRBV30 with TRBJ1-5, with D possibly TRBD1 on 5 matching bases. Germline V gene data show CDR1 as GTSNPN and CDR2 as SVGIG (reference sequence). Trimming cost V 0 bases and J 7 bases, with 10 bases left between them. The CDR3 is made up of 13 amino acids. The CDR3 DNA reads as TGTGCCTGGAGTGTAGGTTGGGGCCAGCCCCAGCATTTT. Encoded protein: CAWSVGWGQPQHF. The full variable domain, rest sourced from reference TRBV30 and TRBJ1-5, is SQTIHQWPATLVQPVGSPLSLECTVEGTSNPNLYWYRQAAGRGLQLLFYSVGIGQISSEVPQNLSASRPQDRQFILSSKKLLLSDSGFYLCAWSVGWGQPQHFGDGTRLSIL.

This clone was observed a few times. The CDR3 spells CASSQEPGQGYEQYF. DNA for the CDR3: TGCGCCAGCAGCCAAGAACCGGGACAGGGCTACGAGCAGTACTTC. The chain links TRBV4-3 to TRBJ2-7; TRBD1 agrees at 9 bases. From germline, CDR1 is LGHNA and CDR2 YSLEER. The CDR3 spans 15 residues. With 0 bases clipped from V and 3 bases from J, the junction kept 3 bases outside the gene matches.

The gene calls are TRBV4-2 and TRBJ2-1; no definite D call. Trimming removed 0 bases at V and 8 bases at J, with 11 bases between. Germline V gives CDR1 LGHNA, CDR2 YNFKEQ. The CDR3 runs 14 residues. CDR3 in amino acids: CASSQDPGSHEQFF. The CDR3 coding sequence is TGTGCCAGCAGCCAAGATCCTGGTAGCCATGAGCAGTTCTTC.

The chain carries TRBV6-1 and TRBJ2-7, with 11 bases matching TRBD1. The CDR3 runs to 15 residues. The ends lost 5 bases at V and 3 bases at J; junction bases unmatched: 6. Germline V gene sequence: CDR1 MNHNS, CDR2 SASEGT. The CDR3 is CASSNPGQGGYEQYF. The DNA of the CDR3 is TGTGCCAGCAGTAACCCGGGACAGGGGGGCTACGAGCAGTACTTC.

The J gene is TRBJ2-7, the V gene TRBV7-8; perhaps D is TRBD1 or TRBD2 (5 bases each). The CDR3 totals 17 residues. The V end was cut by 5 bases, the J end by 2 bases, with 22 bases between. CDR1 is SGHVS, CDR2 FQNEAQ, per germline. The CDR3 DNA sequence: TGTGCCAGCAGCCTTACGACACGGGGACCCCTTACCTACGAGCAGTACTTC. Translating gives CASSLTTRGPLTYEQYF.

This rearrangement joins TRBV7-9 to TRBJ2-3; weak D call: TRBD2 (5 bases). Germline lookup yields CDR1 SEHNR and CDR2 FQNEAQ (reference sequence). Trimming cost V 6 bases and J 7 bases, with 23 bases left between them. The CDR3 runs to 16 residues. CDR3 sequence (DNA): TGTGCCAGCAGTGATACCCAACGTCGGAGGCCAAATACGCAGTATTTT. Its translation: CASSDTQRRRPNTQYF. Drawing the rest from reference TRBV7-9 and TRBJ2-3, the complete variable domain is DTGVSQNPRHKITKRGQNVTFRCDPISEHNRLYWYRQTLGQGPEFLTYFQNEAQLEKSRLLSDRFSAERPKGSFSTLEIQRTEQGDSAMYLCASSDTQRRRPNTQYFGPGTRLTVL.